A selection of T cell receptor beta chains follows, all from one sample in a study of T cell responses to AZD1222 COVID-19 vaccine. This table comes from immunoSEQ multiplex PCR, and its TCRdb copy is limited to in-frame clones, with some not included. Of over 100,000 clones in the sample, approximately 83% were seen once. Here the sequenced sample was peripheral blood, taken on day 0 of AZD1222 vaccination. These receptors originate from an adult in good health. Each CDR3 is given with its conserved first and last residue. D genes are given only for firm matches. Clone size is shown for a subset of rows, as once, few, many or a class of expanded clone.

j_call | v_call | d_call | clone_size | cdr3_nt | cdr3_aa
TRBJ2-7 | TRBV15 | - | - | TGTGCCACCAGCAGAGATGGGAGAGGCGGATCAATATACGAGCAGTACTTC | CATSRDGRGGSIYEQYF
TRBJ2-7 | TRBV28 | TRBD2 | - | TGTGCCAGCACTCAACCGGGGACTAGCAACCGCGAGCAGTACTTC | CASTQPGTSNREQYF
TRBJ1-5 | TRBV5-1 | - | - | TGCGCCAGCAGTTTCACAGGAGGGCTCTATAGCAATCAGCCCCAGCATTTT | CASSFTGGLYSNQPQHF
TRBJ1-2 | TRBV5-6 | TRBD1 | - | TGTGCCAGCAGCCGTTTTGGACAGGGGAACTATGGCTACACCTTC | CASSRFGQGNYGYTF
TRBJ1-1 | TRBV5-8 | - | - | TGTGCCAGCAGCTTGGGGCGGCGGAACACTGAAGCTTTCTTT | CASSLGRRNTEAFF
TRBJ2-5 | TRBV7-9 | - | few | TGTGCCAGCAGCAAGACAGGTCAAGAGACCCAGTACTTC | CASSKTGQETQYF
TRBJ1-4 | TRBV5-1 | - | - | TGCGCCAGCAGCCTGGGACGGGGTAATGAAAAACTGTTTTTT | CASSLGRGNEKLFF
TRBJ2-1 | TRBV20-1 | TRBD2 | many | TGCAGTGCTAGTTCTACCGGGACTAGCACTGAGCAGTTCTTC | CSASSTGTSTEQFF
TRBJ1-4 | TRBV5-1 | - | - | TGCGCCAGCAGCCCACAAGCAACTAATGAAAAACTGTTTTTT | CASSPQATNEKLFF
TRBJ1-3 | TRBV28 | - | - | TGTGCCAGCACCCCATGGGTGACCTCTGGAAACACCATATATTTT | CASTPWVTSGNTIYF
TRBJ2-3 | TRBV3-1/TRBV3-2 | - | - | TGTGCCAGCAGCCGGAGCACAGATACGCAGTATTTT | CASSRSTDTQYF
TRBJ1-2 | TRBV7-3 | - | - | TGTGCCAGCAGCTTAACTAACTATGGCTACACCTTC | CASSLTNYGYTF
TRBJ1-1 | TRBV27 | TRBD1 | - | TGTGCCAGCAGTCAGAGACAGGGGGTGAACACTGAAGCTTTCTTT | CASSQRQGVNTEAFF
TRBJ2-1 | TRBV10-3 | TRBD2 | - | TGTGCCATCAGTGAGTCGTCGGCTAGCGGGGGCCTACGGAATGAGCAGTTCTTC | CAISESSASGGLRNEQFF
TRBJ2-1 | TRBV5-1 | - | - | TGCGCCAGCAGCTTGATAGGGATCCATGAGCAGTTCTTC | CASSLIGIHEQFF
TRBJ1-2 | TRBV4-1 | TRBD1 | - | TGCGCCAGCAGTCAACAGGGGACAACGGGCTATGGCTACACCTTC | CASSQQGTTGYGYTF
TRBJ2-7 | TRBV7-9 | - | once | TGTGCCAGCAGCTTAGGGGGTCTCTACGAGCAGTACTTC | CASSLGGLYEQYF
TRBJ2-7 | TRBV11-2 | - | - | TGTGCCAGCAGCCCGGTGCAGGGTCAGGGCGAGCAGTACTTC | CASSPVQGQGEQYF
TRBJ2-3 | TRBV28 | TRBD2 | - | TGTGCCACTAGGACTAGCCGACCCACAGATACGCAGTATTTT | CATRTSRPTDTQYF
TRBJ2-5 | TRBV6-2/TRBV6-3 | - | - | TGTGCCAGCAGTTACGGGCGAAGGGGGACCCAGTACTTC | CASSYGRRGTQYF
TRBJ1-2 | TRBV5-1 | - | - | TGCGCCAGCAGCTTTTCGACATTAAGGAACTATGGCTACACCTTC | CASSFSTLRNYGYTF
TRBJ1-2 | TRBV19 | TRBD1 | - | TGTGCCAGTAGTAAAGTGACAGGGGAGATGGGCTACACCTTC | CASSKVTGEMGYTF
TRBJ2-1 | TRBV5-5 | - | - | TGTGCCAGCAGCTTGGCCAGGGAGGTGCAGTTCTTC | CASSLAREVQFF
TRBJ1-3 | TRBV3-1/TRBV3-2 | TRBD1 | - | TGTGCCAGCAGCCTCCGGACAGGGGGCGCGGCAGGAAACACCATATATTTT | CASSLRTGGAAGNTIYF
TRBJ2-5 | TRBV7-2 | - | - | TGTGCCAGCAGGCCGGACTCCAGAGAAGAGACCCAGTACTTC | CASRPDSREETQYF
TRBJ1-5 | TRBV2 | TRBD1 | - | TGTGCCAGCAGAGGAGGGACAGAGGCTCAGCCCCAGCATTTT | CASRGGTEAQPQHF
TRBJ1-1 | TRBV18 | - | few | TGTGCCAGCTCAGGGGCCTTACGCGACACTGAAGCTTTCTTT | CASSGALRDTEAFF
TRBJ2-6 | TRBV14 | TRBD1 | - | TGTGCCAGCAGCTCGGCAGGGGGATCTGGGGCCAACGTCCTGACTTTC | CASSSAGGSGANVLTF
TRBJ2-7 | TRBV25-1 | - | once | TGTGCCACGGCACAGGCCTACGAGCAGTACTTC | CATAQAYEQYF
TRBJ2-5 | TRBV3-1/TRBV3-2 | TRBD2 | - | TGTGCCAGCAGCCAATACGGCGGGGGGGCCGCAATCGAGACCCAGTACTTC | CASSQYGGGAAIETQYF
TRBJ2-5 | TRBV4-2 | - | - | TGTGCCAGCAGCCAACATGGGACCTACCAAGAGACCCAGTACTTC | CASSQHGTYQETQYF
TRBJ1-2 | TRBV5-4 | - | few | TGTGCCAGCAGCTTGGAGAGGGGGGATGGCTACACCTTC | CASSLERGDGYTF
TRBJ2-7 | TRBV6-6 | TRBD1 | - | TGTGCCAGCATACAGGGGCAGGGTGGTTTAAGGCAGTACTTC | CASIQGQGGLRQYF
TRBJ1-3 | TRBV7-6 | - | - | TGTGCCAGCAGCTTGGCAAGTGCGGGTTACGGAAACACCATATATTTT | CASSLASAGYGNTIYF